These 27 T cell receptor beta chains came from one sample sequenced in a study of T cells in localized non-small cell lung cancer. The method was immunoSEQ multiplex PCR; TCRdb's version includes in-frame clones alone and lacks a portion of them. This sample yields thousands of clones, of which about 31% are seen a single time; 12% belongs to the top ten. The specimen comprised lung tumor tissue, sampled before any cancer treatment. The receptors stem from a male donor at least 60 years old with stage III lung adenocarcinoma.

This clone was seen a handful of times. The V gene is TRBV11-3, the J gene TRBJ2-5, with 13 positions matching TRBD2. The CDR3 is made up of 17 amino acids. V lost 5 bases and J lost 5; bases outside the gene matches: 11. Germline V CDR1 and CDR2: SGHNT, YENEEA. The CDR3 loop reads CASSLLTSGRARETQYF. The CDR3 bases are TGTGCCAGCAGCCTGTTAACTAGCGGGAGGGCCCGGGAGACCCAGTACTTC.

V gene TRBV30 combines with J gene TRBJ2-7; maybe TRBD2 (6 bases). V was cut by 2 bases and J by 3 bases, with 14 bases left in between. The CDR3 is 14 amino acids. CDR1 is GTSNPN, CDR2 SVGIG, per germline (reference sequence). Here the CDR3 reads CAWSPFSGHYEQYF. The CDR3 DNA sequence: TGTGCCTGGAGTCCATTTAGCGGACACTACGAGCAGTACTTC. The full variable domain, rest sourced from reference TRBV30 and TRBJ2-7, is SQTIHQWPATLVQPVGSPLSLECTVEGTSNPNLYWYRQAAGRGLQLLFYSVGIGQISSEVPQNLSASRPQDRQFILSSKKLLLSDSGFYLCAWSPFSGHYEQYFGPGTRLTVT.

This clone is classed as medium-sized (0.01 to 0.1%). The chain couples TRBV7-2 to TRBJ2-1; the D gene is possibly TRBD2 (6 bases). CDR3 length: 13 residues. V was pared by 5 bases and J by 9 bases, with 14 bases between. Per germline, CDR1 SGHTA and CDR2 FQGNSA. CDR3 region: CASSPLEGGEQFF. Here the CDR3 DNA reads TGTGCCAGCAGCCCGCTCGAGGGAGGTGAGCAGTTCTTC.

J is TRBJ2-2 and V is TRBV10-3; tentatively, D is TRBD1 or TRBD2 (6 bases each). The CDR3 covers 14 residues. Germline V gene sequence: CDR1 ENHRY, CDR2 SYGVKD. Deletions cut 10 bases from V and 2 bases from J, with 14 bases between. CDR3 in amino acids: CASREGGNTGELFF. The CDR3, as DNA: TGTGCCAGCAGAGAGGGGGGAAACACCGGGGAGCTGTTTTTT.

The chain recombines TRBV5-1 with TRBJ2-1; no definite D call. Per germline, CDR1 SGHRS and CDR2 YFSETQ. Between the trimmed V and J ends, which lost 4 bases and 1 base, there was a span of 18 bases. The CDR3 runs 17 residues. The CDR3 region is CASSPLTTLGSYNEQFF. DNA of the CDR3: TGCGCCAGCAGCCCTCTTACCACCCTCGGGTCCTACAATGAGCAGTTCTTC. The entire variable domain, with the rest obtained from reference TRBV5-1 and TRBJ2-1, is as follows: KAGVTQTPRYLIKTRGQQVTLSCSPISGHRSVSWYQQTPGQGLQFLFEYFSETQRNKGNFPGRFSGRQFSNSRSEMNVSTLELGDSALYLCASSPLTTLGSYNEQFFGPGTRLTVL.

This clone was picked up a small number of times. In DNA form, the CDR3 reads TGTGCCAGCAGCTTGGATACCAGGGGTGGAGAGACCCAGTACTTC. It codes for CASSLDTRGGETQYF. This sequence joins TRBV7-6 and TRBJ2-5; perhaps TRBD1 as D (6 bases). The CDR3 sequence is 15 residues long. V dropped 3 bases and J dropped 4 bases, with 15 bases sitting between them. The V gene's germline CDR1 is SGHVS and CDR2 FNYEAQ.

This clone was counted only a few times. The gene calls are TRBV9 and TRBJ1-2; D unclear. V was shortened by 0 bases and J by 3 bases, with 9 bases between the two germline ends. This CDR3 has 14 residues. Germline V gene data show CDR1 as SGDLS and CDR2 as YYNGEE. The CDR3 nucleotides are TGTGCCAGCAGCGTAGCGGCCTCTGACTATGGCTACACCTTC. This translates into CASSVAASDYGYTF.

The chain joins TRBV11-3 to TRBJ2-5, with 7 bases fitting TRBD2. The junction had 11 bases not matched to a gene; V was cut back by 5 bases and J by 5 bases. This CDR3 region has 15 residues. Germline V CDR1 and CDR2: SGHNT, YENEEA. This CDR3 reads CASSPSGGYGETQYF. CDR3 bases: TGTGCCAGCAGCCCCTCCGGGGGGTACGGGGAGACCCAGTACTTC. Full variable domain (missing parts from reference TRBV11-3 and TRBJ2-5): EAGVVQSPRYKIIEKKQPVAFWCNPISGHNTLYWYLQNLGQGPELLIRYENEEAVDDSQLPKDRFSAERLKGVDSTLKIQPAELGDSAVYLCASSPSGGYGETQYFGPGTRLLVL.

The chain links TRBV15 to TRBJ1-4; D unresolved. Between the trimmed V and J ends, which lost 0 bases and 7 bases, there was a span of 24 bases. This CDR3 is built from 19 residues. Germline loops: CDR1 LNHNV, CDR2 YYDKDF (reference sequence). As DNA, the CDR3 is TGTGCCACCAGCAGAGATCTCGATAGTCCCTTCAGGCAAGGTGAAAAACTGTTTTTT. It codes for CATSRDLDSPFRQGEKLFF.

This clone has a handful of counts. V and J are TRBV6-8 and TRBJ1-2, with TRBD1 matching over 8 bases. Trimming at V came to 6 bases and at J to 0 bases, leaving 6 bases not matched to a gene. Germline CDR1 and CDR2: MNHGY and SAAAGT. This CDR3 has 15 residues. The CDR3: CASRRSDRANYGYTF. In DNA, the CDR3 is TGTGCCAGCAGACGTTCGGACAGGGCTAACTATGGCTACACCTTC.

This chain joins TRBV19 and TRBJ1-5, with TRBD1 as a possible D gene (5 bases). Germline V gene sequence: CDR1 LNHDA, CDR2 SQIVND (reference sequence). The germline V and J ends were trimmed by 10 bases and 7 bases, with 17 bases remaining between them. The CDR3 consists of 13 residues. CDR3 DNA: TGTGCCAATGCCCGGACACCACCCCAGCCCCAGCATTTT. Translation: CANARTPPQPQHF.

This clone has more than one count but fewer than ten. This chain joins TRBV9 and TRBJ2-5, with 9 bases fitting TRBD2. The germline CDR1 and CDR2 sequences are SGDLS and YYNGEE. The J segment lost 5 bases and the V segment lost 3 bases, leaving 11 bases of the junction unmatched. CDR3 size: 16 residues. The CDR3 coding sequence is TGTGCCAGCAGCGCGGGAGGGTTAGCGGGAGTGGAGACCCAGTACTTC. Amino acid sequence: CASSAGGLAGVETQYF.

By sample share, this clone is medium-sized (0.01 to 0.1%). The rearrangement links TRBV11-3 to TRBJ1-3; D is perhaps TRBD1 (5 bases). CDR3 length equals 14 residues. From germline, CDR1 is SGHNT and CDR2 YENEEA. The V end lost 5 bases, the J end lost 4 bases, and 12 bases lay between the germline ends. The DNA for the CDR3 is TGTGCCAGCAGCCCCAGGGTATCCGGAAACACCATATATTTT. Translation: CASSPRVSGNTIYF.

CDR3: CASSIGWQTYGYTF. The CDR3 DNA follows: TGTGCCAGTAGTATAGGTTGGCAAACTTATGGCTACACCTTC. The gene calls are TRBV19 and TRBJ1-2; D unclear. V was trimmed by 1 base and J by 5 bases, leaving 11 bases between them. The CDR3 extends over 14 amino acids. Germline values: CDR1 LNHDA, CDR2 SQIVND (reference sequence).

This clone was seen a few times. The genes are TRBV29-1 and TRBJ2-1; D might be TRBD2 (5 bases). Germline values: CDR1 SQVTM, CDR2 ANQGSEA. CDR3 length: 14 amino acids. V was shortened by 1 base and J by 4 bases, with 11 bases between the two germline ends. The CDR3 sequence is CSVEGGQRYNEQFF. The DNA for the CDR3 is TGCAGCGTTGAAGGCGGGCAGCGGTACAATGAGCAGTTCTTC.

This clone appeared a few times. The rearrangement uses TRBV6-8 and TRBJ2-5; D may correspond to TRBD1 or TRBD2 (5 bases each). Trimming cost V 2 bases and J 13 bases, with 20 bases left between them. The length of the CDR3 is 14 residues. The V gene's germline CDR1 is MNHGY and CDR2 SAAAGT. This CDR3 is CASSYVQNLGGTYF. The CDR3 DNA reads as TGTGCCAGCAGTTACGTACAGAACCTTGGTGGGACGTACTTC.

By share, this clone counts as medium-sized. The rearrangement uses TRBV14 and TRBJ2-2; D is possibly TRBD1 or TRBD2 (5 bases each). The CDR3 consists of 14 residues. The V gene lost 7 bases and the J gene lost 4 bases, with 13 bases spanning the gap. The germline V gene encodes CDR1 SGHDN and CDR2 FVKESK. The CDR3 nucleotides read TGTGCCAGCAAGGCAGGGAGAACCACCGGGGAGCTGTTTTTT. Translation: CASKAGRTTGELFF.

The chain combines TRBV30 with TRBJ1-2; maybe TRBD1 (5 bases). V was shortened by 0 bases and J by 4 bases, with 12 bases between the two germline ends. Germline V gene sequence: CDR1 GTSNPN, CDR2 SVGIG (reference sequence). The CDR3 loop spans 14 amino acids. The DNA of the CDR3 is TGTGCCTGGAGTGTACAATGGGACCTCTATGGCTACACCTTC. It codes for CAWSVQWDLYGYTF.

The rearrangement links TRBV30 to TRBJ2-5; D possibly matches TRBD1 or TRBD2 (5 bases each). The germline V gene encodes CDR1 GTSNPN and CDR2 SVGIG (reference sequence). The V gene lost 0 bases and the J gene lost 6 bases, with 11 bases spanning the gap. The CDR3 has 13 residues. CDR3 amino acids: CAWSVRKGQTQYF. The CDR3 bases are TGTGCCTGGAGTGTACGAAAGGGACAGACCCAGTACTTC.

DNA of the CDR3: TGTGCCAGCATCTCTACGGGGGACCGACTCGACACTGAAGCTTTCTTT. This sequence encodes CASISTGDRLDTEAFF. The chain is built from TRBV11-3 and TRBJ1-1, with a possible D match to TRBD1 (5 bases). Germline CDR1 is SGHNT and CDR2 is YENEEA. The CDR3 loop spans 16 amino acids. V lost 7 bases and J 3 bases, leaving 21 bases between the germline ends.

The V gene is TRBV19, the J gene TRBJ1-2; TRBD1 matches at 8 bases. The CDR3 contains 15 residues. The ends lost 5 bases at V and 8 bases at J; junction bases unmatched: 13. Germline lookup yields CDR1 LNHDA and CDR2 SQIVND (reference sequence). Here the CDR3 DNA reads TGTGCCAGTAGTCCTCTTCAAGCGACAGGGGAAGGCTACACCTTC. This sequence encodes CASSPLQATGEGYTF.

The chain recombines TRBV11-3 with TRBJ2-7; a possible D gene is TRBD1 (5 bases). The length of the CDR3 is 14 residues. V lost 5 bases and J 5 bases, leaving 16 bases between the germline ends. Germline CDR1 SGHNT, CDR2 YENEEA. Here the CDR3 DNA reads TGTGCCAGCAGCAACCAGGGCCAAGGGAACGAGCAGTACTTC. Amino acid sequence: CASSNQGQGNEQYF.

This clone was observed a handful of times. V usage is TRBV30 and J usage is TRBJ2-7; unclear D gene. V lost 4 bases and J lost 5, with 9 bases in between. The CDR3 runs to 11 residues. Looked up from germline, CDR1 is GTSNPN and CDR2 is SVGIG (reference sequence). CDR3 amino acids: CAWTGLNEQYF. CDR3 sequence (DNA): TGTGCCTGGACGGGCCTAAACGAGCAGTACTTC.

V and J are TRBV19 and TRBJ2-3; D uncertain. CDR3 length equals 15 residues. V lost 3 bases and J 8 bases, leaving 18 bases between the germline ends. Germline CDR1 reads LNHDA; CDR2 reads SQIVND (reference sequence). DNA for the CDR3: TGTGCCAGTAGTATGGATTCAAAATCGAGAGGTACGCAGTATTTT. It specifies CASSMDSKSRGTQYF.

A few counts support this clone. This CDR3 is CASSQGPGQQEEPQHF. CDR3 DNA: TGCGCCAGCAGCCAAGGTCCGGGACAGCAAGAAGAGCCCCAGCATTTT. This sequence joins TRBV23-1 and TRBJ1-5; 7 nucleotides align to TRBD1. TRBV23-1 is annotated as an ORF whose role is uncertain. With 6 bases clipped from V and 8 bases from J, the junction kept 16 bases outside the gene matches. The CDR3 sequence is 16 residues long.

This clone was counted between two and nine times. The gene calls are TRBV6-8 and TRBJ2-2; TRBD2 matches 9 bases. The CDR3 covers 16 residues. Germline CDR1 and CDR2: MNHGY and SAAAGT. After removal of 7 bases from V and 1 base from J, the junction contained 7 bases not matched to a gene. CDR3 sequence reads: CASTLGLAMNTGELFF. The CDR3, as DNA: TGTGCCAGCACCCTCGGACTAGCGATGAACACCGGGGAGCTGTTTTTT.

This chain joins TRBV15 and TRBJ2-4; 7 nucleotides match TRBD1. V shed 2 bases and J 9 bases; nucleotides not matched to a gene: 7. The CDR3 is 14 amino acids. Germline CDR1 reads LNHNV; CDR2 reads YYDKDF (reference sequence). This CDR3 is CATSRLRGLGIQYF. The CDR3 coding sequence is TGTGCCACCAGCAGATTGAGGGGGCTGGGCATTCAGTACTTC.